This T cell receptor beta chain was recorded in a study of Ad26.COV2.S vaccination and SARS-CoV-2 variants. Study summary: Once, or twice with 56 days between doses, Ad26.COV2.S was given intramuscularly.

Here immunoSEQ multiplex PCR was the method, and the copy in TCRdb shows in-frame clones only, minus some. Among about 350,000 clones listed, 80% to 90% were seen once. Germline V gives CDR1 MNHEY, CDR2 SMNVEV (reference sequence). The CDR3 loop spans 15 amino acids. J lost 3 bases, V lost 5 bases, and 4 bases had no gene match. Stated treatment: some 19 received Ad26.COV2.S at low or high dose, single or two shots; 5 received placebo; per-sample allocation not given. Repertoires come from day 63 after the first vaccine or placebo injection. Boston supplied an adult donor aged 18-55 years. Study-wide results and caveats: Those who received the vaccine showed greater spike-specific TCR breadth than those given placebo.

On this clone: As yet, its antigen is unknown.

The V gene is TRBV27, the J gene TRBJ2-2, with TRBD1 matching over 9 bases. The receptor was isolated from a person aged 18-60 years who received the Ad26.COV2.S COVID-19 vaccine or a placebo. This sample comprised peripheral blood, obtained in a trial of Ad26.COV2.S vaccine versus placebo. Here the CDR3 reads CASSVTGGYTGELFF. CDR3 in DNA: TGTGCCAGCAGTGTGACAGGGGGTTACACCGGGGAGCTGTTTTTT.